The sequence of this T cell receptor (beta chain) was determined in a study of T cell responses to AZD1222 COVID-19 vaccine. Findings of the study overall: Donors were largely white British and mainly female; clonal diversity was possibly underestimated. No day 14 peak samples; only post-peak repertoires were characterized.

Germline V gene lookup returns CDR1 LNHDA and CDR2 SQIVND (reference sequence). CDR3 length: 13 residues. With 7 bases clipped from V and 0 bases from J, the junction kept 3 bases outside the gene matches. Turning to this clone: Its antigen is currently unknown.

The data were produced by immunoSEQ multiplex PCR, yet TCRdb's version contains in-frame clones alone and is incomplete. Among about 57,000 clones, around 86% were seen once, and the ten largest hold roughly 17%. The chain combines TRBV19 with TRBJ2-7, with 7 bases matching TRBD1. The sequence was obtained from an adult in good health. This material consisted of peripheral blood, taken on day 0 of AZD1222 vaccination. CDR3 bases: TGTGCCAGTAAGGGGGACAGCTCCTACGAGCAGTACTTC. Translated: CASKGDSSYEQYF. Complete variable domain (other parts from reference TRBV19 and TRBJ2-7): DGGITQSPKYLFRKEGQNVTLSCEQNLNHDAMYWYRQDPGQGLRLIYYSQIVNDFQKGDIAEGYSVSREKKESFPLTVTSAQKNPTAFYLCASKGDSSYEQYFGPGTRLTVT.